A single sample gave rise to the 16 T cell receptor beta chains below, sequenced in a study of OX40 agonist ivuxolimab in advanced cancers. The assay was immunoSEQ multiplex PCR, and TCRdb's table has in-frame clones only and misses some. Of around 26,000 clones listed, 65% to 90% are singletons. The sample consisted of CD4+ or CD8+ T cells sorted from blood, taken in a trial of the OX40 agonist ivuxolimab. Every receptor here comes from an adult with an advanced solid tumor such as melanoma, head and neck, liver or kidney cancer.

This clone has only one observation. CDR3 loop: CASSLWGGDPVGYTF. The DNA for the CDR3 is TGTGCCAGCAGTTTATGGGGGGGGGACCCGGTTGGCTACACCTTC. The chain recombines TRBV27 with TRBJ1-2, with D perhaps TRBD1 (5 bases). The CDR3 consists of 15 residues. V was cut by 1 base and J by 7 bases, with 16 bases left in between. Germline-derived CDR1 and CDR2 are MNHEY and SMNVEV (reference sequence).

This clone was recorded a few times. V usage is TRBV4-1 and J usage is TRBJ1-4, with TRBD1 matching 7 bases. Germline V CDR1 and CDR2: MGHRA, YSYEKL. Trimming cost V 0 bases and J 5 bases; bases outside gene matches: 3. The CDR3 totals 15 residues. The CDR3 protein is CASSQEGQKNEKLFF. The CDR3 bases are TGCGCCAGCAGCCAAGAGGGACAGAAGAATGAAAAACTGTTTTTT.

A few counts support this clone. The chain combines TRBV6-5 with TRBJ2-5; D remains unclear. V lost 4 bases, J lost 5 bases, and 14 bases lay in between. The CDR3 totals 14 residues. Germline loops: CDR1 MNHEY, CDR2 SVGAGI. The CDR3 DNA is TGTGCCAGCAGTTCGGTAGCTGGGGTGGAGACCCAGTACTTC. Residues: CASSSVAGVETQYF.

The chain employs TRBV7-3 and TRBJ2-3, with 12 bases fitting TRBD1. Germline lookup yields CDR1 SGHTA and CDR2 FQGTGA. The V and J ends lost 4 bases and 6 bases, in that order; junction bases with no gene match: 5. The CDR3 covers 15 residues. CDR3 DNA sequence: TGTGCCAGCAGCTCGGGACAGGGGGCATATGATACGCAGTATTTT. Its protein product is CASSSGQGAYDTQYF.

The chain links TRBV6-5 to TRBJ1-6, with no clear D. Trimming left V 1 base short and J 8 bases short, with 12 bases between. This CDR3 has 15 amino acids. CDR1 and CDR2 from the germline V gene are MNHEY and SVGAGI. The CDR3 is CASSYYRGTYSPLHF. The CDR3 DNA is TGTGCCAGCAGTTACTATCGGGGAACGTATTCACCCCTCCACTTT.

The chain combines TRBV4-1 with TRBJ2-7; D is undetermined. V lost 0 bases to trimming and J lost 3 bases, with 6 bases between them. CDR3 length equals 13 residues. Germline loops: CDR1 MGHRA, CDR2 YSYEKL. The CDR3, as DNA: TGCGCCAGCAGCCAAGAGTTGGGCTACGAGCAGTACTTC. The encoded protein is CASSQELGYEQYF.

This sequence joins TRBV4-3 and TRBJ2-5, with a tentative D call TRBD2 (6 bases). CDR1 is LGHNA and CDR2 is YSLEER in the germline V gene. The CDR3 covers 15 residues. The V end was cut by 1 base, the J end by 6 bases, with 15 bases between. CDR3 in amino acids: CASSQALGLVKTQYF. The CDR3 region has the DNA TGCGCCAGCAGCCAAGCGTTGGGACTTGTGAAGACCCAGTACTTC.

The rearrangement links TRBV6-6 to TRBJ1-1, with D perhaps TRBD1 (5 bases). Germline V gives CDR1 MNHNY, CDR2 SVGAGI (reference sequence). The ends were cut back, 6 bases at V and 5 bases at J, with 13 bases in the middle. The CDR3 has 13 residues. The CDR3 region has the DNA TGTGCCAGCAGCCCGTTAACAGGAACTGAAGCTTTCTTT. Its translation is CASSPLTGTEAFF.

The chain joins TRBV29-1 to TRBJ2-3; 7 positions match TRBD2. This CDR3 region has 15 residues. V lost 1 base, J lost 2 bases, and 6 bases stayed unmatched. Per the germline V gene, CDR1 is SQVTM and CDR2 is ANQGSEA. CDR3 loop: CSVEGLAEPTDTQYF. In nucleotides, the CDR3 is TGCAGCGTTGAAGGTCTAGCGGAACCCACAGATACGCAGTATTTT.

The V gene is TRBV6-5, the J gene TRBJ2-7; no definite D call. CDR1 and CDR2 (germline): MNHEY, SVGAGI. V was clipped by 4 bases and J by 7 bases, with 14 bases between them. CDR3 length equals 13 residues. DNA for the CDR3: TGTGCCAGCAGTTTTGGGCTTACTTGGGAGCAGTACTTC. Translated: CASSFGLTWEQYF.

The chain combines TRBV7-3 with TRBJ2-6; D ambiguous. Deletions cut 5 bases from V and 0 bases from J, with 2 bases between. Germline CDR1 reads SGHTA; CDR2 reads FQGTGA. CDR3 size: 13 residues. Written as DNA, the CDR3 is TGTGCCAGCAGCAACTCTGGGGCCAACGTCCTGACTTTC. Its translation is CASSNSGANVLTF.

J is TRBJ1-6 and V is TRBV28, with a weak D call TRBD1 (6 bases). Germline-derived CDR1 and CDR2 are MDHEN and SYDVKM. Trimming shortened V by 2 bases and J by 2 bases, and 19 bases separated the two germline ends. The CDR3 extends over 19 amino acids. The CDR3 region is CASSLPTVQGGPYNSPLHF. CDR3 nucleotides: TGTGCCAGCAGTTTACCAACCGTACAGGGAGGCCCCTATAATTCACCCCTCCACTTT. Filled out from reference TRBV28 and TRBJ1-6, the complete variable domain reads DVKVTQSSRYLVKRTGEKVFLECVQDMDHENMFWYRQDPGLGLRLIYFSYDVKMKEKGDIPEGYSVSREKKERFSLILESASTNQTSMYLCASSLPTVQGGPYNSPLHFGNGTRLTVT.

The rearrangement links TRBV4-1 to TRBJ2-2, with D possibly being TRBD1 (7 bases). The germline gives CDR1 MGHRA, CDR2 YSYEKL. The CDR3 has 16 residues. Trimming cost V 0 bases and J 7 bases, with 15 bases left between them. The CDR3 DNA sequence: TGCGCCAGCAGCCAAGAGGCAGGGGGGTTGGGCGGGGAGCTGTTTTTT. Translation: CASSQEAGGLGGELFF.

The rearrangement links TRBV13 to TRBJ2-7, with 8 positions matching TRBD1. Germline CDR1 is PRHDT and CDR2 is FYEKMQ (reference sequence). V lost 3 bases and J lost 1; bases outside the gene matches: 5. This CDR3 spans 15 amino acids. CDR3 sequence: CASSLTGTGSYEQYF. The CDR3 DNA follows: TGTGCCAGCAGCTTGACCGGGACAGGATCCTACGAGCAGTACTTC.

The rearrangement links TRBV9 to TRBJ2-1; a possible D gene is TRBD2 (6 bases). Trimming removed 0 bases from V and 8 bases from J, with 9 bases in between. This CDR3 contains 13 residues. CDR1 and CDR2 (germline): SGDLS, YYNGEE. The CDR3 is CASSVGGGDEQFF. CDR3 DNA: TGTGCCAGCAGCGTAGGCGGCGGGGATGAGCAGTTCTTC.

The gene calls are TRBV5-4 and TRBJ2-7; TRBD2 might be the D (5 bases). Trimming pared 4 bases from V and 1 base from J, leaving 9 bases between. The CDR3 loop spans 13 amino acids. In germline, CDR1 is SGHNT, CDR2 YYREEE (reference sequence). CDR3 protein: CASSQRESYEQYF. CDR3 nucleotides: TGTGCCAGCAGCCAAAGGGAGTCCTACGAGCAGTACTTC.